This entry is about one T cell receptor (beta chain). Per germline, CDR1 GTSNPN and CDR2 SVGIG (reference sequence). CDR3 length: 16 amino acids. J gave up 5 bases and V 2 bases, and 8 bases lay outside the gene matches. The sample comes from a study of identical twins. One entry per CDR3 protein results from TCRdb running MiXCR on the 5' RACE reads. Among under 300,000 distinct CDR3 sequences, 5.5% to 7.5% were seen once, and the ten largest hold just over 14%. The same sample was also studied in work on T cells expressing NK-cell markers. From that study: Underlying the TCR beta repertoires were sorted CD3+CD56+NKG2C+, CD3+CD56+NKG2C- and CD3+CD56-NKG2C+ T cells. Uncertainty persisted over the HCMV specificity of expanded NKG2C+ T cell clones.

The clonotype was recovered from a woman between 18 and 30 years old in good health. The rearrangement links TRBV30 to TRBJ2-3, with 12 bases lining up with TRBD2. Sequenced input: CD8+ T cells sorted from blood. Here the CDR3 DNA reads TGTGCCTGGAGTAGACTAGCGGGAGCAGTTGGAGATACGCAGTATTTT. It yields the protein CAWSRLAGAVGDTQYF.